This T cell receptor (beta chain) appears in the sequencing data of a study of cytomegalovirus exposure and HLA in healthy donors listed by TCRdb under 2017. In the study overall: In an earlier analysis of 450 to 750 of the donors, roughly 300 Gb of sequence data and 117 million unique TCR beta sequences from about 179 million T cells were reported. Around 320 gigabases of sequencing data and 70 million to 85 million unique TCR sequences were included in an early release covering around 650 HLA-typed donors. Of the approximately 400 genotyped donors, less than 90% were placed in the genetic ancestry cluster associated with self-reported Caucasian donors. The aim of the study was to test whether cataloging public T cell receptors could identify signatures of past pathogen exposure. The T cell repertoires of 550 to 850 subjects were profiled by immunosequencing and related to cytomegalovirus serostatus. Besides the first cohort of roughly 700 subjects, a separate validation cohort made up of 120 different subjects was used. To predict cytomegalovirus infection status, the study brought together high-throughput TCR immunosequencing, statistical association of individual TCRs with disease status, and machine learning. In a later analysis, previously published TCR beta repertoires from 600 to 850 donors were re-analyzed and high-resolution HLA genotyping was added so that TCR occurrence patterns could be studied. Rather than drawing on any new phenotypic data, the later analysis identified candidate immune exposures from TCR beta sequences and the way those sequences occurred across donors. An earlier analysis of approximately 500 of the donors applied high-throughput TCR beta sequencing to assess whether each TCR beta V gene segment acted as functional or pseudogenic. Donor age, sex, ethnicity and CMV serostatus were compiled together with the repertoire data. In a later genetic analysis, genome-wide SNP genotypes for 398 of the 666 donors were used, and that subset was treated as a discovery cohort. Every repertoire in the discovery cohort had been generated on one and the same sequencing platform. HLA typing included class I and class II loci at four-digit resolution. The number of donors typed differed by locus, with roughly 620-640 for A, B, C, DRB1 and DQB1, around 500 for DQA1, 606 for DPA1, and 472 for DPB1. Several DR-DQ haplotypes were handled as single units for association and clustering because linkage in the cohort was strong. On average, 235,054 unique TCR beta nucleotide sequences were sequenced per donor among 350 to 400 genotyped donors of the cohort, with roughly 18% of those sequences being non-productive. Overall study outcomes, separate from this receptor: In a later analysis, TCR association rates were found to vary across HLA loci, with the most associated TCRs seen for DRB1 alleles and the fewest for HLA-C alleles. V-gene and J-gene trimming of TCR beta chains was associated with a missense DCLRE1C variant in a later genetic analysis, and the association was replicated in an independent cohort. According to a later analysis, most CMV-associated TCR beta chains appeared to be HLA-restricted, and the HLA associations seemed to be driven largely by CMV exposure. According to a later genetic analysis, donors in an Asian-associated ancestry cluster had fewer N-insertions in productive TCRs than the roughly 670-donor mean. For the cohort, immune exposure information was limited to CMV serostatus. At a false discovery rate of 0.05, a later analysis linked around 15,000 TCR beta sequences to specific HLA alleles. Correlated functional status among segregating V segments might reflect linkage disequilibrium, but an unknown experimental factor could not be ruled out. In this cohort, only TCR beta chains were sequenced, and detectable features were limited by the absence of alpha or paired-chain data. A total of 150 to 200 TCR beta chains were listed by the study as associated with cytomegalovirus. Most TCR sequences were observed very rarely across donors, whereas some public TCRs were present in many individuals. The classifier was reported to diagnose cytomegalovirus status with high specificity and sensitivity in both the original cohort and the validation cohort. An earlier analysis of 450 to 750 of the donors showed that most TCR beta V segments appeared in productive rearrangements either about 87% or about 30% of the time, which broadly matched IMGT annotations. A further reported finding was that TCR beta sequences accurately predicted the HLA-A and HLA-B alleles for most subjects in the first cohort. According to a later analysis, parvovirus B19, influenza, CMV and Epstein-Barr virus appeared linked to several top co-occurrence clusters. According to the authors, the approach could potentially be generalized to other disease states and immunological phenotypes. Three of the identified cytomegalovirus-associated TCR beta chains were confirmed in vitro to be specific for cytomegalovirus antigens. Some IMGT-functional V segments, including TRBV6-2 and TRBV6-3, could not be told apart with the 87-base-pair reads, so those segments were excluded. Fewer than 20 rarely observed V segments, including chromosome 9 orphons, were excluded from the earlier analysis of some 590 of the donors because counts were too low. Assigning TCR associations to individual alleles was difficult when HLA alleles, especially DR and DQ, strongly co-occurred. A cluster of highly shared sequence variants was judged likely to be a technical artifact of the sequencing pipeline. The presence/absence analyses assumed that sequencing depth was roughly uniform across donors, and that assumption may not be true. Because some donors lacked HLA typing at each locus, the association tests relied only on the typed subset. In a later analysis, HLA-associated TCR beta chains showed more clonal expansion and lower generation probabilities than non-associated chains that were equally common.

CDR1 is given as MNHNY and CDR2 as SVGAGI, both from the germline V gene (reference sequence). V drops 3 bases and J drops 1 base, leaving 13 bases in between. The CDR3 runs 15 residues from the cysteine to the phenylalanine. Solely the CDR3 DNA is kept, with 45 bases framed from the first base. Receptor amplification or capture employed the immunoSEQ multiplex PCR assay. For the multiplex PCR, a mixture combining 60 forward primers for TCR Vbeta segments and 13 reverse primers for TCR Jbeta segments was used. The CDR3 region of rearranged TCR beta genes was amplified from genomic DNA by a multiplex PCR assay. On the Illumina HiSeq System, the amplified TCR beta libraries were sequenced as 87-base-pair reads. In the authors' own workflow: A later analysis counted approximately 76 million unique TCR beta chains across the 650 to 700 repertoires, and some 11 million of these chains were shared by at least two donors. Raw reads were error-corrected and collapsed into unique sequences with a nearest-neighbor algorithm that merged closely related sequences to remove PCR and sequencing errors. CDR3 sequences were aligned to IMGT reference sequences to assign V, D and J gene segments. Each retained sequence needed at least a six-nucleotide match to both a V gene segment and a J gene segment. Rearrangements were called productive when the CDR3 lacked stop codons and stayed in frame with V and J; all others were non-productive. CDR3 was defined according to IMGT convention as the region running from the second conserved V-encoded cysteine to the conserved J-encoded phenylalanine. The earlier analysis of 450 to 750 of the donors excluded any sequence lacking an unambiguous match to a single V gene segment. In an earlier analysis of more than 500 of the donors, a V segment was called functional when productive rearrangements were above 56.7%, and segregating when the standard deviation between donors exceeded 5%. A statistical classification framework was built for diagnosing cytomegalovirus status from the catalog of TCR beta chain sequences. V and J gene assignment, in a later analysis, came from comparing TCR nucleotide sequences with IMGT/GENE-DB human TR gene sequences. A later analysis assigned CDR3 sequences and most-parsimonious VDJ recombination scenarios with the TCRdist pipeline. In a later analysis, every TCR beta chain was defined by the combination of its CDR3 amino acid sequence and its V-gene family, and reads without a unique V-gene family were dropped. As a way to deal with suspected cross-contamination and a sequencing artifact, a later analysis dropped roughly 620 nucleotide sequences that were highly shared and had low generation probability. For each public chain, a later analysis derived a clonal expansion index from normalized ranks of inferred template counts within each repertoire. In a later analysis, generation probabilities were computed using a VDJ recombination model fitted to out-of-frame rearrangements, and the results were checked against IGoR. In a later analysis, hypergeometric tests were used to score TCR-TCR, TCR-HLA and TCR-CMV co-occurrence, with a repertoire-size bias correction applied to TCR pairs. A later analysis estimated false discovery rates by permuting HLA or CMV assignments 20 times. In a later analysis, co-occurring TCRs were grouped with DBSCAN, and TCRdist sequence similarity was added when clustering was performed within HLA-allele-positive subsets. Repertoires with fewer than 30,000 or more than 120,000 public chains were left out of co-occurrence clustering, as were five repertoires with anomalous nucleotide sharing. TCRdb took this table from immuneACCESS and kept in-frame rearrangements with V and J called. Such tables lack part of the clones; where checked against another copy, unresolved V genes explain under half of the gap, and the rest is unexplained. That table furnishes V, J and clone size, whereas the DNA furnished D and trimming. The table for this sample lists about 140,000 clones; nearly 90% of them were counted only once. The ten largest make up roughly 0.5% of the sample.

The cohort consisted of approximately 690 healthy bone marrow donors. At the time of sampling, every cohort member was nominally healthy, though immune exposures that went unrecorded were likely present. The donor was CMV seronegative and was included in the group of hundreds of seronegative cohort members. A peripheral blood sample was collected from each donor, and TCR beta sequencing was performed on peripheral blood mononuclear cells. The Qiagen DNeasy Blood Extraction Kit was used to extract genomic DNA from the blood cell samples. Points on this clone: Its antigen remains undetermined. One base away there is no much larger clone; base qualities are not given.

This TCR was sampled from a woman aged 40 to 50 in good health and CMV-seronegative. The chain employs TRBV6-6 and TRBJ2-7; TRBD1 might be the D gene, on 6 matching bases. Sequenced material: PBMCs. The CDR3 protein is CASSYSGGLSYEQYF. The DNA sequence reads TGTGCCAGCAGTTATAGTGGGGGCTTATCCTACGAGCAGTACTTC.